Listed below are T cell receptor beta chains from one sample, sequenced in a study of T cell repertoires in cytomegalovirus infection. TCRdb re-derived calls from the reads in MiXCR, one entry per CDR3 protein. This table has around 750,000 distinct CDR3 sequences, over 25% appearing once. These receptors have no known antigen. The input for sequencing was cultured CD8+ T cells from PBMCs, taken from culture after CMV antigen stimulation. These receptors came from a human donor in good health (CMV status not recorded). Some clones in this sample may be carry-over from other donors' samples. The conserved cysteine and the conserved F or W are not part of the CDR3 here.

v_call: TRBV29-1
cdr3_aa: SGSGVTEAF

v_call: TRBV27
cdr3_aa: ASSLSPGQEGNQPQH

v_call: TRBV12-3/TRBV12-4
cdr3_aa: ASSPTSGGWGEQF

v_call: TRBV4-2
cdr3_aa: ASSPGQGINNEQF

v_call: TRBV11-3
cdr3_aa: ASSPDREETQY

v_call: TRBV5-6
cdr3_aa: ASSAINRAPSFNEQF

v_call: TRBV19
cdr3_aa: ASSSFFSGGLTYEQY

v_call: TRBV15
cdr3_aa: ATSRGRVNSNQPQH

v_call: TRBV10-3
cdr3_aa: AIKPDGLLSGYT

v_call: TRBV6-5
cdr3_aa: ASSYTYSNQPQH

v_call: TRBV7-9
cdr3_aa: ASSARTARNEKLF

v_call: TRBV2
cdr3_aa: ASRSRRGYT

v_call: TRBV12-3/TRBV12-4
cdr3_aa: ASRLTSYSSYEQY

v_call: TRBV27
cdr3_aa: ASSPLRDRVTDERPDTQY

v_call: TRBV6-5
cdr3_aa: ASRLIIPRDSASMNTGELF

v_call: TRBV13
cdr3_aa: ASSLRGLGSYEQY

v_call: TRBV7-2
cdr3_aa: ASSLVGTPSYEQY

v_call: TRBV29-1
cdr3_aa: SVSYEQY

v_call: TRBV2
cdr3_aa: ASPLGSGSPLH

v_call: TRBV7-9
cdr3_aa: ASSLIQQGSNEQF

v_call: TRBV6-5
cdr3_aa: ASSETPVNYGYT